Below are 25 T cell receptor beta chains sequenced from a single sample in a study of blood T cell repertoires in COVID-19. Generated by immunoSEQ multiplex PCR, the TCRdb table keeps only in-frame clones and is missing some. The table has nearly 250,000 clones, roughly 86% seen once. The specimen sequenced was peripheral blood. The receptors derive from a woman aged 55-69 years who had recovered from COVID-19.

J is TRBJ1-2 and V is TRBV5-1, with D perhaps TRBD1 (5 bases). The V end was cut by 2 bases, the J end by 4 bases, with 6 bases between. The CDR3 is 12 residues long. CDR1 is SGHRS and CDR2 is YFSETQ in the germline V gene. The CDR3 coding sequence is TGCGCCAGCAGCTTTGACAGCTATGGCTACACCTTC. This encodes CASSFDSYGYTF. Filled out from reference TRBV5-1 and TRBJ1-2, the complete variable domain reads KAGVTQTPRYLIKTRGQQVTLSCSPISGHRSVSWYQQTPGQGLQFLFEYFSETQRNKGNFPGRFSGRQFSNSRSEMNVSTLELGDSALYLCASSFDSYGYTFGSGTRLTVV.

This clone was counted a single time. The chain combines TRBV3-1 (or the pseudogene TRBV3-2) with TRBJ2-3; TRBD1 matches at 7 bases. The germline CDR1 and CDR2 sequences are LGHDT and YNNKEL (reference sequence). Trimming removed 1 base from V and 14 bases from J; junction bases left unmatched: 6. The CDR3 runs 12 residues. The CDR3 DNA reads as TGTGCCAGCAGCCAAGGAGAAAACAGGGGGTATTTT. The encoded protein is CASSQGENRGYF.

The chain joins TRBV6-6 to TRBJ2-2; 7 positions match TRBD1. The germline V gene encodes CDR1 MNHNY and CDR2 SVGAGI (reference sequence). V gave up 10 bases and J gave up 7 bases; unmatched junction bases: 3. The CDR3 spans 11 residues. The CDR3 DNA reads as TGTGCCAACAGGGGCAACGGGGAGCTGTTTTTT. It is translated as CANRGNGELFF.

The chain is built from TRBV6-5 and TRBJ2-7, with D maybe TRBD1 (6 bases). CDR1 MNHEY and CDR2 SVGAGI come from the germline V gene. Trimming pared 2 bases from V and 4 bases from J, leaving 18 bases between. CDR3 size: 16 residues. This CDR3 is CASSYRAGEIWYEQYF. The CDR3 bases are TGTGCCAGCAGTTACCGGGCAGGGGAAATTTGGTACGAGCAGTACTTC.

This sequence joins TRBV4-3 and TRBJ2-5; the match to TRBD2 covers 8 bases. Germline CDR1 reads LGHNA; CDR2 reads YSLEER. The CDR3 is 15 amino acids. V shed 0 bases, J shed 4 bases, and the junction held 4 bases outside the gene matches. The CDR3 region is CASSQDYGTRETQYF. The CDR3 coding sequence is TGCGCCAGCAGCCAAGATTACGGGACTAGAGAGACCCAGTACTTC.

J is TRBJ2-7 and V is TRBV24-1; 7 bases fit TRBD1. This CDR3 comprises 14 residues. CDR1 KGHDR and CDR2 SFDVKD come from the germline V gene. V trimming: 3 bases; J trimming: 3 bases; junction bases outside the gene matches: 4. This CDR3 is CATSDAWDSYEQYF. The CDR3 coding sequence is TGTGCCACCAGTGATGCCTGGGACAGCTACGAGCAGTACTTC.

This chain joins TRBV2 and TRBJ1-1; 8 bases agree with TRBD1. After removal of 7 bases from V and 8 bases from J, the junction contained 9 bases not matched to a gene. The CDR3 is made up of 13 amino acids. From germline, CDR1 is SNHLY and CDR2 FYNNEI. For the CDR3, the DNA is TGTGCCAGCAATCTACAGGGGGGTAGCGAAGCTTTCTTT. It translates to CASNLQGGSEAFF. Full variable domain (remainder filled in from reference TRBV2 and TRBJ1-1): EPEVTQTPSHQVTQMGQEVILRCVPISNHLYFYWYRQILGQKVEFLVSFYNNEISEKSEIFDDQFSVERPDGSNFTLKIRSTKLEDSAMYFCASNLQGGSEAFFGQGTRLTVV.

The V and J genes are TRBV4-3 and TRBJ1-2; 7 bases align to TRBD1. Germline V gene lookup returns CDR1 LGHNA and CDR2 YSLEER. V shed 4 bases, J shed 2 bases, and the junction held 4 bases outside the gene matches. This CDR3 has 14 amino acids. The DNA for the CDR3 is TGCGCCAGCAGCCCTGAGACAGGGAACTATGGCTACACCTTC. It specifies CASSPETGNYGYTF.

This clone is a singleton in its sample. The chain is built from TRBV6-5 and TRBJ2-7; D perhaps matches TRBD1 (5 bases). V gave up 6 bases and J gave up 1 base, with 16 bases separating them. This CDR3 is built from 15 residues. CDR1 and CDR2 from the germline V gene are MNHEY and SVGAGI. CDR3: CASSPGQGSSYEQYF. In DNA form, the CDR3 reads TGTGCCAGCAGCCCCGGGCAGGGCAGTTCCTACGAGCAGTACTTC.

The genes are TRBV28 and TRBJ1-2; 10 bases map to TRBD1. The V segment lost 2 bases and the J segment 8 bases; nucleotides outside the gene matches: 8. This CDR3 contains 15 residues. Germline lookup yields CDR1 MDHEN and CDR2 SYDVKM. The CDR3 loop reads CASSLRVDRGPGYTF. CDR3 DNA: TGTGCCAGCAGTTTACGGGTTGACAGGGGGCCCGGCTACACCTTC.

This clone appeared a single time. The chain couples TRBV27 to TRBJ2-3; the D gene is possibly TRBD2 (6 bases). The CDR3 has 13 residues. The ends were cut back, 6 bases at V and 14 bases at J, with 21 bases in the middle. Germline assignment: CDR1 MNHEY and CDR2 SMNVEV (reference sequence). For the CDR3, the DNA is TGTGCCAGCAGCATAGCGGTTAGCGGCAGTCGGTATTTT. Translating gives CASSIAVSGSRYF.

This chain links TRBV19 with TRBJ1-6, with D possibly being TRBD1 (6 bases). The CDR3 spans 16 residues. Germline CDR1 and CDR2: LNHDA and SQIVND (reference sequence). The V and J ends lost 5 bases and 3 bases respectively, with 14 bases between them. This chain's CDR3 is CASSRSTGVYNSPLHF. The CDR3 DNA follows: TGTGCCAGTAGTCGTTCGACAGGAGTCTATAATTCACCCCTCCACTTT.

The J gene is TRBJ1-2, the V gene TRBV7-9; the D gene is possibly TRBD1 (5 bases). Germline CDR1 reads SEHNR; CDR2 reads FQNEAQ (reference sequence). This CDR3 has 14 residues. V was pared by 5 bases and J by 2 bases, with 12 bases between. The CDR3 DNA sequence: TGTGCCAGCAGCACCGCCCCAGGGAACTATGGCTACACCTTC. Protein sequence: CASSTAPGNYGYTF.

This sequence joins TRBV16 and TRBJ2-2, with unresolved D. Per germline, CDR1 KGHSY and CDR2 FQNENV. V was cut by 0 bases and J by 5 bases, with 4 bases left in between. The CDR3 consists of 13 residues. CDR3 sequence: CASSQSSTGELFF. As DNA, the CDR3 is TGTGCCAGCAGCCAATCGTCAACCGGGGAGCTGTTTTTT.

The genes are TRBV7-8 and TRBJ2-1, with a tentative D call TRBD2 (6 bases). Trimming cost V 5 bases and J 5 bases, with 13 bases left between them. This CDR3 has 14 residues. Germline assignment: CDR1 SGHVS and CDR2 FQNEAQ. In DNA, the CDR3 is TGTGCCAGCAGCGGGGGGACGGGCAACAATGAGCAGTTCTTC. Amino acids: CASSGGTGNNEQFF.

The chain is built from TRBV6-2 or TRBV6-3 and TRBJ2-7; D unresolved. From germline, CDR1 is MNHEY and CDR2 SVGEGT. With 0 bases removed from V and 1 base from J, the gap between germline ends came to 4 bases. The CDR3 contains 13 residues. The CDR3 DNA reads TGTGCCAGCAGTTACTCCTTGTCCTACGAGCAGTACTTC. Protein: CASSYSLSYEQYF.

This clone was observed a single time. This chain links TRBV7-9 with TRBJ1-6; D gene unclear. Germline V gene lookup returns CDR1 SEHNR and CDR2 FQNEAQ (reference sequence). V dropped 3 bases and J dropped 8 bases, with 11 bases sitting between them. The CDR3 is made up of 14 amino acids. The CDR3 coding sequence is TGTGCCAGCAGCTTCCGAGGGTCGGATTCACCCCTCCACTTT. This encodes CASSFRGSDSPLHF. The full variable domain, completed using reference TRBV7-9 and TRBJ1-6, is DTGVSQNPRHKITKRGQNVTFRCDPISEHNRLYWYRQTLGQGPEFLTYFQNEAQLEKSRLLSDRFSAERPKGSFSTLEIQRTEQGDSAMYLCASSFRGSDSPLHFGNGTRLTVT.

This clone appeared once. The chain uses TRBV21-1 and TRBJ1-6. TRBV21-1 is flagged as a pseudogene. The CDR3 extends over 17 amino acids. The DNA of the CDR3 is TGTGCCAGCAGCTACCCGGGGTCTGGCTCCTATAATTCACCCCTCCACTTT. Protein product: CASSYPGSGSYNSPLHF.

This sequence joins TRBV2 and TRBJ2-4; TRBD1 matches 8 bases. V lost 8 bases and J lost 6; bases outside the gene matches: 15. The germline V gene encodes CDR1 SNHLY and CDR2 FYNNEI. The CDR3 length is 16 residues. CDR3 residues: CASRRTGNGRGNIQYF. In DNA, the CDR3 is TGTGCCAGCCGTCGGACAGGGAATGGTCGGGGAAACATTCAGTACTTC.

This chain joins TRBV7-2 and TRBJ1-3; 7 bases align to TRBD1. V shed 4 bases and J 4 bases; nucleotides not matched to a gene: 7. This CDR3 has 15 amino acids. CDR1 is SGHTA and CDR2 is FQGNSA in the germline V gene. CDR3 region: CASSSDRARGNTIYF. The CDR3 DNA is TGTGCCAGCAGCTCCGACAGGGCGAGGGGAAACACCATATATTTT.

The V call is TRBV18, the J call TRBJ2-7; possibly TRBD1 for D (6 bases). This CDR3 comprises 16 residues. In germline, CDR1 is KGHSH, CDR2 LQKENI. V was trimmed by 3 bases and J by 3 bases, leaving 18 bases between them. The CDR3 coding sequence is TGTGCCAGCTCACCGAACGCCCAGGGGTCGAGCTACGAGCAGTACTTC. Translation: CASSPNAQGSSYEQYF.

The rearrangement uses TRBV29-1 and TRBJ2-2, with 7 bases matching TRBD1. This CDR3 has 13 amino acids. CDR1 and CDR2 (germline): SQVTM, ANQGSEA. V lost 6 bases and J lost 4; bases outside the gene matches: 5. The CDR3, as DNA: TGCAGCGTACGACAGGGCAGCACCGGGGAGCTGTTTTTT. Its translation: CSVRQGSTGELFF.

The rearrangement links TRBV27 to TRBJ2-2; D might be TRBD1 (5 bases). The CDR3 runs to 13 residues. The germline V gene has CDR1 MNHEY and CDR2 SMNVEV (reference sequence). Between the trimmed V and J ends, which lost 3 bases and 6 bases, there was a span of 8 bases. The CDR3 sequence is CASSLVGAGELFF. DNA for the CDR3: TGTGCCAGCAGTTTGGTAGGGGCCGGGGAGCTGTTTTTT.

The genes are TRBV11-1 and TRBJ2-7, with TRBD2 matching 7 bases. The CDR3 runs 14 residues. Germline V lookup: CDR1 SGHAT, CDR2 FQDESV (reference sequence). The J segment lost 3 bases and the V segment lost 5 bases, leaving 7 bases of the junction unmatched. The CDR3 nucleotides read TGTGCCAGCAGCCCTCCGGGACTACGCTACGAGCAGTACTTC. This codes for CASSPPGLRYEQYF.

The V gene is TRBV7-3, the J gene TRBJ2-3; TRBD2 matches 10 bases. V lost 2 bases to trimming and J lost 6 bases; unmatched junction nucleotides: 8. The CDR3 is 16 amino acids. The germline gives CDR1 SGHTA, CDR2 FQGTGA. The CDR3 nucleotides read TGTGCCAGCAGCTTATTGGTAGCGGGGGGCTGGGATACGCAGTATTTT. Its protein product is CASSLLVAGGWDTQYF. Filled out from reference TRBV7-3 and TRBJ2-3, the complete variable domain reads GAGVSQTPSNKVTEKGKYVELRCDPISGHTALYWYRQSLGQGPEFLIYFQGTGAADDSGLPNDRFFAVRPEGSVSTLKIQRTERGDSAVYLCASSLLVAGGWDTQYFGPGTRLTVL.